This entry describes one T cell receptor (beta chain). The antigen is undetermined. The data are from a study of siplizumab effects on memory and regulatory T cells. About 100,000 TCR templates underwent assay in each sample. The data were produced by immunoSEQ multiplex PCR, yet TCRdb's version contains in-frame clones alone and is incomplete. The sample includes some 96,000 clones, 94% of them seen just once. Study results and limitations: Siplizumab significantly brought down the alloreactive sequences that trace back to unstimulated CD4+ memory cells. Sequences below about 10^-5 frequency were poorly captured. As a result, only a minor fraction of alloreactive clones mapped to unstimulated subsets. Naive T cells looked more diverse than memory cells, and they looked like major contributors to the alloresponse.

The V gene's germline CDR1 is LNHNV and CDR2 YYDKDF (reference sequence). This CDR3 spans 17 amino acids. The J gene is TRBJ2-5, the V gene TRBV15; D assignment may be TRBD1 or TRBD2 (5 bases each). The DNA matches TRBJ2-7 better at its end, which makes the J call doubtful. Sample: non-Treg CD4+ T cells sorted from blood. The sequence came from a human donor in good health. CDR3 amino acids: CATSRTKGEILGYEQYF. CDR3 nucleotides: TGTGCCACCAGCAGAACAAAAGGGGAGATCTTGGGGTACGAGCAGTACTTC.